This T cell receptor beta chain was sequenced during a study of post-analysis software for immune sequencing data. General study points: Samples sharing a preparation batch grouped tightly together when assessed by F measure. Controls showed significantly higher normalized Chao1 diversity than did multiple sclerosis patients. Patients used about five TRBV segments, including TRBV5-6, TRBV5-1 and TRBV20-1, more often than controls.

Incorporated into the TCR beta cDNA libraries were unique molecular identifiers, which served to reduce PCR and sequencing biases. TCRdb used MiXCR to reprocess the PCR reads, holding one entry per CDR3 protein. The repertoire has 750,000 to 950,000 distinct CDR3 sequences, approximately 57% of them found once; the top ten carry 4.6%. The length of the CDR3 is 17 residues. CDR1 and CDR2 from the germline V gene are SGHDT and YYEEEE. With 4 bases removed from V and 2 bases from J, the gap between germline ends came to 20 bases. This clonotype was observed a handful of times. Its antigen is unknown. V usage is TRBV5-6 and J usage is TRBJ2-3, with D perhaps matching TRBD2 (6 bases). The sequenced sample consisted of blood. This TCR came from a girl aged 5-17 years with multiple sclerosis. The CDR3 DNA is TGTGCCAGCAGCCAATCTAGGTTGACTAGGACCACAGATACGCAGTATTTT. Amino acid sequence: CASSQSRLTRTTDTQYF. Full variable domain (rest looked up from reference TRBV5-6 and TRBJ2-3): DAGVTQSPTHLIKTRGQQVTLRCSPKSGHDTVSWYQQALGQGPQFIFQYYEEEERQRGNFPDRFSGHQFPNYSSELNVNALLLGDSALYLCASSQSRLTRTTDTQYFGPGTRLTVL.